These 16 T cell receptor beta chains were sequenced from one sample in a study of CD39 and CD103 CD8 tumor-infiltrating T cells. Clones were read by immunoSEQ multiplex PCR, and TCRdb kept only the in-frame ones, dropping some. The sample consists of over 15,000 clones, about 93% of them appearing once. The sample taken for sequencing was CD8+ T cells sorted from blood. Stated subset: total memory CD8 T cells (CD45RA-CCR7+/-) from blood or uninvolved lymph node. These receptors originate from a human donor with head and neck squamous cell carcinoma.

The J gene is TRBJ1-5, the V gene TRBV7-9, with TRBD1 as a possible D gene (5 bases). V was pared by 3 bases and J by 0 bases, with 12 bases between. The germline CDR1 and CDR2 sequences are SEHNR and FQNEAQ (reference sequence). This CDR3 region has 16 residues. The DNA of the CDR3 is TGTGCCAGCAGCTTTGGTGGGGGGGGTAGCAATCAGCCCCAGCATTTT. This encodes CASSFGGGGSNQPQHF.

J is TRBJ1-1 and V is TRBV15; tentatively, D is TRBD1 (6 bases). Trimming pared 0 bases from V and 5 bases from J, leaving 10 bases between. There are 14 residues in the CDR3. Per the germline V gene, CDR1 is LNHNV and CDR2 is YYDKDF (reference sequence). The CDR3: CATSRDDQGTEAFF. The CDR3 DNA sequence: TGTGCCACCAGCAGAGACGACCAGGGGACTGAAGCTTTCTTT.

The chain carries TRBV6-1 and TRBJ2-3; 9 bases match TRBD1. The trim removed 1 base at V and 4 bases at J, leaving 0 bases unmatched. CDR1 and CDR2 from the germline V gene are MNHNS and SASEGT. CDR3 size: 14 residues. DNA for the CDR3: TGTGCCAGCAGTGAAGGACAGGGGGCAGATACGCAGTATTTT. Its translation is CASSEGQGADTQYF.

Note on this clone: Mismatch with germline at one junction end may stem from a read error. The rearrangement joins TRBV29-1 to TRBJ1-1; D is undetermined. Germline assignment: CDR1 SQVTM and CDR2 ANQGSEA. The CDR3 length is 10 residues. The CDR3 DNA sequence: TGCAGCGTTGATTCCCCGTTCCAGCCTTTT. This encodes CSVDSPFQPF.

V gene TRBV27 combines with J gene TRBJ2-1; 12 bases line up with TRBD2. Trimming took 5 bases from V and 8 from J; bases not matched to a gene: 4. Germline V CDR1 and CDR2: MNHEY, SMNVEV (reference sequence). The CDR3 covers 14 residues. The CDR3 sequence is CASSLAGGSYEQFF. CDR3 coding DNA: TGTGCCAGCAGTCTAGCGGGGGGGTCATATGAGCAGTTCTTC.

V gene TRBV30 combines with J gene TRBJ2-7; D may be TRBD1 or TRBD2 (5 bases each). Per the germline V gene, CDR1 is GTSNPN and CDR2 is SVGIG (reference sequence). CDR3 length equals 12 residues. Trimming took off 5 bases at V and 2 bases at J, with 10 bases between the two ends. CDR3 nucleotide sequence: TGTGCCTGGGGCTGGGGGACCTACGAGCAGTACTTC. Translation: CAWGWGTYEQYF.

This rearrangement joins TRBV30 to TRBJ1-6, with TRBD1 matching over 9 bases. The CDR3 runs 17 residues. With 6 bases clipped from V and 4 bases from J, the junction kept 13 bases outside the gene matches. CDR1 GTSNPN and CDR2 SVGIG come from the germline V gene (reference sequence). CDR3 protein: CACPGTGSSNYNSPLHF. The CDR3 nucleotides read TGTGCCTGCCCCGGGACAGGGAGTTCAAATTATAATTCACCCCTCCACTTT.

This clone came up once. The chain carries TRBV9 and TRBJ2-7; 9 bases fit TRBD1. V lost 0 bases and J lost 5; bases outside the gene matches: 6. From germline, CDR1 is SGDLS and CDR2 YYNGEE. CDR3 length: 15 amino acids. The CDR3 reads CASSVAGTGSHEQYF. The CDR3 DNA sequence: TGTGCCAGCAGCGTAGCAGGGACAGGGAGCCACGAGCAGTACTTC.

This chain connects TRBV30 to TRBJ2-5; D is ambiguous. The germline V and J ends were trimmed by 5 bases and 5 bases, with 12 bases remaining between them. The CDR3 covers 12 residues. Germline values: CDR1 GTSNPN, CDR2 SVGIG (reference sequence). CDR3 nucleotides: TGTGCCTGGGCGCAGTCTGGGGAGACCCAGTACTTC. Amino acids: CAWAQSGETQYF.

The J gene is TRBJ2-3, the V gene TRBV7-3; TRBD1 matches at 8 bases. The CDR3 runs 15 residues. V was clipped by 5 bases and J by 3 bases; unmatched bases: 7. Germline-derived CDR1 and CDR2 are SGHTA and FQGTGA. The CDR3 is CASSPRTGLTDTQYF. CDR3 in DNA: TGTGCCAGCAGCCCACGGACAGGGTTAACAGATACGCAGTATTTT.

The chain combines TRBV28 with TRBJ2-3; 8 bases map to TRBD2. This CDR3 is 16 amino acids long. Germline V gives CDR1 MDHEN, CDR2 SYDVKM. The trim removed 6 bases at V and 1 base at J, leaving 9 bases unmatched. CDR3 amino acids: CASSLTSGGGTDTQYF. The CDR3, as DNA: TGTGCCAGCAGCCTAACGAGCGGGGGAGGCACAGATACGCAGTATTTT.

The chain joins TRBV29-1 to TRBJ2-1; a possible D gene is TRBD1 (6 bases). Trimming stripped 4 bases from V and 3 bases from J, with 10 bases between. The germline V gene encodes CDR1 SQVTM and CDR2 ANQGSEA. The length of the CDR3 is 13 residues. CDR3 residues: CSVVLGGYNEQFF. The CDR3 nucleotides are TGCAGCGTTGTATTAGGGGGCTACAATGAGCAGTTCTTC.

The rearrangement joins TRBV29-1 to TRBJ2-1; 11 bases match TRBD2. Germline CDR1 and CDR2: SQVTM and ANQGSEA. There are 16 residues in the CDR3. The V and J ends lost 0 bases and 4 bases, in that order; junction bases with no gene match: 5. For the CDR3, the DNA is TGCAGCGTTGAAGATCTTCGACTAGCGGGGTACAATGAGCAGTTCTTC. Its protein is CSVEDLRLAGYNEQFF.

The chain carries TRBV5-1 and TRBJ2-2; 16 positions match TRBD2. Germline V lookup: CDR1 SGHRS, CDR2 YFSETQ. V was pared by 5 bases and J by 4 bases, with 11 bases of the junction left unmatched. The CDR3 spans 19 residues. As DNA, the CDR3 is TGCGCCAGCAGTTGGACCGGGACTAGCGGGGGGGCTTTCACCGGGGAGCTGTTTTTT. Translation: CASSWTGTSGGAFTGELFF.

This CDR3 is CASSLVAADTQYF. CDR3 nucleotide sequence: TGTGCCAGCAGCTTAGTTGCGGCAGATACGCAGTATTTT. V is TRBV7-8 and J is TRBJ2-3; D is undetermined. The germline CDR1 and CDR2 sequences are SGHVS and FQNEAQ. This CDR3 is 13 amino acids long. The V end lost 1 base, the J end lost 4 bases, and 6 bases lay between the germline ends.

CDR3 nucleotide sequence: TGCGCCAGCAGTGAGTCCTCGGACAGGGGTGTGAACACTGAAGCTTTCTTT. It translates to CASSESSDRGVNTEAFF. The rearrangement uses TRBV10-1 and TRBJ1-1; 9 positions match TRBD1. The CDR3 is 17 amino acids. Germline values: CDR1 WNHNN, CDR2 SYGVQD (reference sequence). V shed 0 bases and J 0 bases; nucleotides not matched to a gene: 5.